There are a few counts of the clone carrying this TCR beta chain. Its antigen is not known. The sample originates from a study of T cells after yellow fever vaccination. Notes on the study in general: A faster peak, day 5 versus 15, was reached by the weaker secondary response. Reappearance after the booster was observed for most primary-vaccination clones (96% CD4, roughly 90% CD8). Contamination of FACS-sorted repertoires by abundant clonotypes from the bulk population could occur.

The CDR3 totals 15 residues. Losses at the gene ends were 3 bases for V and 3 bases for J; bases not matched to a gene: 7. Germline V CDR1 and CDR2: SGHTA, FQGNSA. Conversion of TCR transcripts into cDNA relied on 5'RACE template switching, which added a universal primer site and UMIs. TCRdb reanalysed the 5' RACE reads using MiXCR and keeps one entry per CDR3 protein. The profile shows a few hundred thousand distinct CDR3 sequences, around 8.1% of them singletons. The rearrangement links TRBV7-2 to TRBJ1-2; 7 positions agree with TRBD1. This receptor was obtained from a man between 18 and 29 years old who received the YFV17D yellow fever vaccine. The specimen comprised PBMCs, sampled roughly 45 days after the first yellow fever vaccination. The CDR3 DNA reads as TGTGCCAGCAGCTTGGGACAGATCCCCTACTATGGCTACACCTTC. This encodes CASSLGQIPYYGYTF.